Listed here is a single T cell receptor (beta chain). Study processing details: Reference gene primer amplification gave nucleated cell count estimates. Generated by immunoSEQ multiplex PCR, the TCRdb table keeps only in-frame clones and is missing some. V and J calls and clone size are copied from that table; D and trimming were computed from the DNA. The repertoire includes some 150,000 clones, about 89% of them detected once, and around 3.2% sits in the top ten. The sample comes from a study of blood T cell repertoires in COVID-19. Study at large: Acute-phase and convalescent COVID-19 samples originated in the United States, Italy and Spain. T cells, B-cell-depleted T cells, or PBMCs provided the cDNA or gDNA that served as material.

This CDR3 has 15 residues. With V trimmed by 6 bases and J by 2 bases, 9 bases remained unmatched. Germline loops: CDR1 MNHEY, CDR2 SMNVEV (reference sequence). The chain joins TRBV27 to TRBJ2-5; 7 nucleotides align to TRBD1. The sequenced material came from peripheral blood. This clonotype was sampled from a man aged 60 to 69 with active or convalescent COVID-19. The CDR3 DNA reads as TGTGCCAGCAGCCGCAACCGGGACAGACAAGAGACCCAGTACTTC. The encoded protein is CASSRNRDRQETQYF.